This T cell receptor (beta chain) was found in a study of cytomegalovirus exposure and HLA in healthy donors. Use of 60 Vbeta and 13 Jbeta primers characterized the PCR. Repertoires were generated with immunoSEQ multiplex PCR, while TCRdb's copy carries only in-frame clones and drops some. Of approximately 160,000 clones listed, 68% are singletons. V dropped 0 bases and J dropped 4 bases, with 13 bases sitting between them. The CDR3 has 15 amino acids. Germline V gene sequence: CDR1 SGHRS, CDR2 YFSETQ. This chain connects TRBV5-1 to TRBJ1-2; a weak D match, TRBD1 (6 bases). The source material was PBMCs. The TCR sequence derives from a man aged 50 to 59 in good health and CMV-seronegative. CDR3 DNA sequence: TGCGCCAGCAGCTTGGAGGGGGAGGGCAGCTATGGCTACACCTTC. Its translation: CASSLEGEGSYGYTF.